These 28 T cell receptor beta chains were all obtained from the same sample, sequenced in a study of vaccination and CD4 T cells after COVID-19. The treatment is: approximately nine-day PBMC culture with coronavirus spike peptide pools or control peptides (ViraFEST assay). The unexposed donor provided CD4+ T cells, which were taken before the COVID-19 pandemic (2011-2018). Their antigens are not known. CD4+ T cells that had been cultured provided DNA sequenced with the Oncomine TCR Beta short-read assay. Each CDR3 protein is one row after TCRdb ran MiXCR on the PCR reads. Among some 6,000 distinct CDR3 sequences listed, nearly 50% were seen once. The sample comprised CD4+ T cells from blood, cultured in vitro. The receptors here all came from a human donor in good health.

The gene calls are TRBV7-2 and TRBJ2-2; no reliable D call. The CDR3 sequence is 13 residues long. V dropped 4 bases and J dropped 8 bases, with 11 bases sitting between them. Germline V gene data show CDR1 as SGHTA and CDR2 as FQGNSA. Here the CDR3 reads CASSSHPAGELFF. The CDR3 DNA is TGTGCCAGCAGCTCCCACCCGGCAGGGGAGCTGTTTTTT.

This clonotype showed up just a few times. In DNA, the CDR3 is TGTGCCTGGAACGGGGGCCAGAGGTACTATGGCTACACCTTC. It codes for CAWNGGQRYYGYTF. The gene calls are TRBV30 and TRBJ1-2; weak D call: TRBD1 (6 bases). The V end was cut by 4 bases, the J end by 3 bases, with 15 bases between. The CDR3 is 14 amino acids. Germline V gene data show CDR1 as GTSNPN and CDR2 as SVGIG (reference sequence).

This clonotype was seen a handful of times. The chain has TRBV11-2 and TRBJ1-2; D unclear. V lost 1 base and J 3 bases, leaving 12 bases between the germline ends. The V gene's germline CDR1 is SGHAT and CDR2 FQNNGV. CDR3 length: 15 residues. CDR3 nucleotide sequence: TGTGCCAGCAGCTTAGGATCGACAACTTACTATGGCTACACCTTC. It translates to CASSLGSTTYYGYTF.

The gene calls are TRBV19 and TRBJ1-5; the D gene is possibly TRBD1 (5 bases). With 4 bases removed from V and 6 bases from J, the gap between germline ends came to 25 bases. The CDR3 has 18 residues. The germline gives CDR1 LNHDA, CDR2 SQIVND (reference sequence). DNA for the CDR3: TGTGCCAGTAGTAGGGCTTCTGGGGGTATCATTTTCGGTCAGCCCCAGCATTTT. Amino acids: CASSRASGGIIFGQPQHF.

This clonotype has just a few counts. This chain links TRBV19 with TRBJ1-5; D remains unclear. The germline V gene has CDR1 LNHDA and CDR2 SQIVND (reference sequence). Trimming stripped 6 bases from V and 5 bases from J, with 11 bases between. The CDR3 is made up of 13 amino acids. The CDR3 protein is CASSRIRDQPQHF. The CDR3 DNA follows: TGTGCCAGTAGCAGGATAAGGGATCAGCCCCAGCATTTT. The whole variable domain, remainder taken from reference TRBV19 and TRBJ1-5, is DGGITQSPKYLFRKEGQNVTLSCEQNLNHDAMYWYRQDPGQGLRLIYYSQIVNDFQKGDIAEGYSVSREKKESFPLTVTSAQKNPTAFYLCASSRIRDQPQHFGDGTRLSIL.

This clonotype has more than one count but fewer than ten. The rearrangement links TRBV7-9 to TRBJ1-6; the match to TRBD1 covers 7 bases. V lost 2 bases and J lost 8; bases outside the gene matches: 15. The CDR3 sequence is 18 residues long. The germline gives CDR1 SEHNR, CDR2 FQNEAQ (reference sequence). Written as DNA, the CDR3 is TGTGCCAGCAGCTTAATTAGTGGCAGGGGGATTGTGGATTCACCCCTCCACTTT. Protein sequence: CASSLISGRGIVDSPLHF.

By proportion, this clonotype is hyperexpanded. This chain links TRBV6-2 or TRBV6-3 with TRBJ2-3; D is unclear. CDR3 length: 15 amino acids. The V end was cut by 4 bases, the J end by 2 bases, with 13 bases between. Germline CDR1 is MNHEY and CDR2 is SVGEGT. The DNA of the CDR3 is TGTGCCAGCAGTTCAAGACACCTAAACACAGATACGCAGTATTTT. Translating gives CASSSRHLNTDTQYF.

The chain carries TRBV20-1 and TRBJ1-6; TRBD1 matches 9 bases. Unmatched junction bases numbered 8, after V lost 6 bases and J lost 8 bases. Germline V lookup: CDR1 DFQATT, CDR2 SNEGSKA (reference sequence). There are 14 residues in the CDR3. CDR3 nucleotide sequence: TGCAGTGCGGCCGGGACAGGGACATATTCACCCCTCCACTTT. It codes for CSAAGTGTYSPLHF.

The chain recombines TRBV29-1 with TRBJ1-2, with D maybe TRBD1 (6 bases). The germline V gene encodes CDR1 SQVTM and CDR2 ANQGSEA. The V gene lost 3 bases and the J gene lost 4 bases, with 9 bases spanning the gap. The length of the CDR3 is 12 residues. CDR3 nucleotides: TGCAGCGTTGAGGGGGCCCGCTATGGCTACACCTTC. Encoded protein: CSVEGARYGYTF.

The V call is TRBV5-1, the J call TRBJ1-1; 9 bases line up with TRBD1. This CDR3 comprises 15 residues. Germline values: CDR1 SGHRS, CDR2 YFSETQ. V dropped 4 bases and J dropped 7; count of bases not matched to a gene: 11. The CDR3 DNA follows: TGCGCCAGCAGCCCAAAGGACAGGGGTCGGGATGAAGCTTTCTTT. Translated: CASSPKDRGRDEAFF.

V usage is TRBV12-3 or TRBV12-4 and J usage is TRBJ1-2, with 11 bases fitting TRBD1. The CDR3 has 15 amino acids. Trimming at V came to 6 bases and at J to 8 bases, leaving 11 bases not matched to a gene. This CDR3 is CASSEHGQGAGGYTF. CDR3 DNA sequence: TGTGCCAGCAGCGAACACGGACAGGGGGCTGGGGGCTACACCTTC.

V gene TRBV19 combines with J gene TRBJ1-2; D may be TRBD1 (5 bases). Per germline, CDR1 LNHDA and CDR2 SQIVND (reference sequence). The V end was cut by 3 bases, the J end by 5 bases, with 16 bases between. The CDR3 has 15 residues. The CDR3 here is CASSIVAGPEYGYTF. CDR3 DNA: TGTGCCAGTAGTATCGTGGCAGGGCCCGAATATGGCTACACCTTC.

The chain carries TRBV12-3 or TRBV12-4 and TRBJ2-5; 7 positions match TRBD2. The CDR3 loop spans 17 amino acids. V trimming: 3 bases; J trimming: 2 bases; junction bases outside the gene matches: 12. CDR3 residues: CASSFERGGKSQETQYF. CDR3 nucleotides: TGTGCCAGCAGTTTTGAGAGGGGAGGGAAGTCACAAGAGACCCAGTACTTC.

The rearrangement uses TRBV19 and TRBJ2-6; no clear D. The CDR3 sequence is 14 residues long. V was pared by 5 bases and J by 4 bases, with 9 bases between. CDR1 LNHDA and CDR2 SQIVND come from the germline V gene (reference sequence). The CDR3 loop reads CASSPGGGANVLTF. For the CDR3, the DNA is TGTGCCAGTAGTCCGGGCGGCGGGGCCAACGTCCTGACTTTC.

This clonotype has more than one count but fewer than ten. The chain joins TRBV20-1 to TRBJ2-3, with TRBD2 matching over 10 bases. Trimming took 7 bases from V and 6 from J; bases not matched to a gene: 10. Per germline, CDR1 DFQATT and CDR2 SNEGSKA (reference sequence). This CDR3 is 14 amino acids long. CDR3 loop: CSGKPGLAFDTQYF. The CDR3, as DNA: TGCAGTGGCAAACCGGGACTAGCGTTCGATACGCAGTATTTT.

This chain uses TRBV7-2 with TRBJ2-7, with D possibly being TRBD1 (6 bases). The CDR3 loop spans 14 amino acids. Looked up from germline, CDR1 is SGHTA and CDR2 is FQGNSA. The ends were cut back, 6 bases at V and 1 base at J, with 13 bases in the middle. The DNA of the CDR3 is TGTGCCAGCAGTTTAAATACAGGGTCCTACGAGCAGTACTTC. It yields the protein CASSLNTGSYEQYF. Based on the CDR3 plus reference TRBV7-2 and TRBJ2-7, the full variable domain is GAGVSQSPSNKVTEKGKDVELRCDPISGHTALYWYRQSLGQGLEFLIYFQGNSAPDKSGLPSDRFSAERTGGSVSTLTIQRTQQEDSAVYLCASSLNTGSYEQYFGPGTRLTVT.

In this sample, this clonotype turned up a few times. V and J are TRBV20-1 and TRBJ1-2; D is uncertain. Trimming removed 3 bases at V and 4 bases at J, with 12 bases between. The CDR3 covers 13 residues. Germline V gene sequence: CDR1 DFQATT, CDR2 SNEGSKA (reference sequence). DNA for the CDR3: TGCAGTGCTAGCAGGAAAGGGAGCTATGGCTACACCTTC. Translation: CSASRKGSYGYTF.

The chain carries TRBV7-6 and TRBJ2-1; D may be TRBD1 (5 bases). The CDR3 is made up of 16 amino acids. V dropped 4 bases and J dropped 0 bases, with 13 bases sitting between them. From germline, CDR1 is SGHVS and CDR2 FNYEAQ. The CDR3 reads CASSSRVSSSYNEQFF. In DNA, the CDR3 is TGTGCCAGCAGCTCCAGGGTTAGTAGCTCCTACAATGAGCAGTTCTTC. The variable domain in full, with the rest retrieved from reference TRBV7-6 and TRBJ2-1, is GAGVSQSPRYKVTKRGQDVALRCDPISGHVSLYWYRQALGQGPEFLTYFNYEAQQDKSGLPNDRFSAERPEGSISTLTIQRTEQRDSAMYRCASSSRVSSSYNEQFFGPGTRLTVL.

This clonotype has more than one count but fewer than ten. This chain connects TRBV7-9 to TRBJ1-6; 7 bases are shared with TRBD1. V was clipped by 1 base and J by 7 bases; unmatched bases: 7. CDR1 SEHNR and CDR2 FQNEAQ come from the germline V gene (reference sequence). There are 16 residues in the CDR3. For the CDR3, the DNA is TGTGCCAGCAGCTTAGAGAGGGGGCGCAGGAATTCACCCCTCCACTTT. This encodes CASSLERGRRNSPLHF.

This clonotype was recorded a few times. The chain couples TRBV11-2 to TRBJ1-1; D is uncertain. Germline values: CDR1 SGHAT, CDR2 FQNNGV. Trimming took 0 bases from V and 0 from J, leaving 11 bases between them. The CDR3 is 16 amino acids. The CDR3 here is CASSLDLRLVNTEAFF. The CDR3 nucleotides are TGTGCCAGCAGCTTAGATCTGAGACTTGTGAACACTGAAGCTTTCTTT.

The chain has TRBV6-1 and TRBJ2-1, with D maybe TRBD1 (6 bases). This CDR3 spans 13 amino acids. From germline, CDR1 is MNHNS and CDR2 SASEGT. The germline V and J ends were trimmed by 10 bases and 6 bases, with 16 bases remaining between them. The CDR3 nucleotides read TGTGCCACTACAGGGACGGCGGTCAATGAGCAGTTCTTC. It encodes CATTGTAVNEQFF.

The chain joins TRBV7-6 to TRBJ2-5; 7 bases line up with TRBD2. V lost 3 bases to trimming and J lost 5 bases; unmatched junction nucleotides: 15. CDR1 SGHVS and CDR2 FNYEAQ come from the germline V gene. The CDR3 is 17 amino acids. As DNA, the CDR3 is TGTGCCAGCAGCTTTGCTTCTTGGGGGGGTCATTCGGAGACCCAGTACTTC. Its protein is CASSFASWGGHSETQYF.

This clonotype was seen a few times. The chain recombines TRBV6-5 with TRBJ1-1; 7 bases agree with TRBD1. Germline values: CDR1 MNHEY, CDR2 SVGAGI. With 2 bases clipped from V and 4 bases from J, the junction kept 4 bases outside the gene matches. CDR3 length: 14 amino acids. For the CDR3, the DNA is TGTGCCAGCAGTTACGATCCAGGGGGCACTGAAGCTTTCTTT. This encodes CASSYDPGGTEAFF.

This chain uses TRBV7-2 with TRBJ1-4, with D tentatively TRBD1 (5 bases). Trimming pared 6 bases from V and 7 bases from J, leaving 12 bases between. CDR1 is SGHTA, CDR2 FQGNSA, per germline. The CDR3 totals 13 residues. CDR3 bases: TGTGCCAGCAGGGCGGTAAGGGGTGAAAAACTGTTTTTT. As protein: CASRAVRGEKLFF.

This clonotype was detected a few times. The chain uses TRBV6-1 and TRBJ2-7; 9 bases agree with TRBD1. Germline V gene data show CDR1 as MNHNS and CDR2 as SASEGT. V gave up 6 bases and J gave up 5 bases; unmatched junction bases: 8. The CDR3 totals 14 residues. This chain's CDR3 is CASRPGQGIHEQYF. The CDR3 DNA sequence: TGTGCCAGCAGGCCGGGACAGGGTATCCACGAGCAGTACTTC.

This chain connects TRBV20-1 to TRBJ2-1, with D possibly matching TRBD1 (5 bases). CDR1 and CDR2 (germline): DFQATT, SNEGSKA (reference sequence). Trimming took 0 bases from V and 10 from J, leaving 13 bases between them. The CDR3 totals 13 residues. CDR3 sequence (DNA): TGCAGTGCTAGAGATCAGGGCCTCAGGGAGCAGTTCTTC. As protein: CSARDQGLREQFF.

The chain recombines TRBV7-2 with TRBJ2-7; 12 positions match TRBD2. CDR3 length: 15 residues. Trimming cost V 3 bases and J 0 bases; bases outside gene matches: 0. CDR1 and CDR2 from the germline V gene are SGHTA and FQGNSA. CDR3 sequence: CASSLTSGGSYEQYF. The CDR3 region has the DNA TGTGCCAGCAGCTTGACTAGCGGGGGCTCCTACGAGCAGTACTTC.

This clonotype was detected only a few times. V usage is TRBV27 and J usage is TRBJ2-1; TRBD2 is a possible D gene (7 bases). CDR1 is MNHEY, CDR2 SMNVEV, per germline (reference sequence). V lost 3 bases, J lost 6 bases, and 24 bases lay in between. This CDR3 contains 18 residues. As DNA, the CDR3 is TGTGCCAGCAGTTTCGGTCGAGCGGGACCGGGGGCTCGCAATGAGCAGTTCTTC. It translates to CASSFGRAGPGARNEQFF.